This is a list of T cell receptor beta chains from one sample in a study of cytomegalovirus exposure and HLA in healthy donors. Assay: immunoSEQ multiplex PCR; the TCRdb copy retains only in-frame clones and omits some. This sample yields 70,000 to 90,000 clones, of which less than 85% are seen a single time; 4% to 4.5% belongs to the top ten. The sequenced material came from PBMCs. Receptors originate from a man between 60 and 70 years old in good health and CMV-seronegative. CDR3s include the opening cysteine and the closing phenylalanine or tryptophan. The order of the fields is J gene, V gene, CDR3 protein.

j_gene: TRBJ2-1; v_gene: TRBV9; CDR3aa: CASSVRPGLAGVFYNEQFF
j_gene: TRBJ2-3; v_gene: TRBV7-2; CDR3aa: CASSLGHTTDTQYF
j_gene: TRBJ2-7; v_gene: TRBV13; CDR3aa: CASSRGRGAPYEQYF
j_gene: TRBJ2-3; v_gene: TRBV4-1; CDR3aa: CASSQGDGGRTDTQYF
j_gene: TRBJ1-1; v_gene: TRBV21-1; CDR3aa: CASNTGQGNTEAFF
j_gene: TRBJ1-2; v_gene: TRBV9; CDR3aa: CASSVLSGDYGYTF
j_gene: TRBJ2-1; v_gene: TRBV27; CDR3aa: CASSPTTTIGPNEQFF
j_gene: TRBJ1-2; v_gene: TRBV20-1; CDR3aa: CSARSVWGYTF
j_gene: TRBJ2-2; v_gene: TRBV11-1; CDR3aa: CASSVQVGELFF
j_gene: TRBJ2-7; v_gene: TRBV29-1; CDR3aa: CSGTGATWGEQYF
j_gene: TRBJ1-5; v_gene: TRBV7-8; CDR3aa: CASSQEGAGGQPQHF
j_gene: TRBJ2-7; v_gene: TRBV5-6; CDR3aa: CASSRGLAGVSYEQYF
j_gene: TRBJ2-3; v_gene: TRBV6-1; CDR3aa: CASLMTAGSDTQYF
j_gene: TRBJ1-4; v_gene: TRBV5-1; CDR3aa: CASSKTGALTTEKLFF
j_gene: TRBJ1-1; v_gene: TRBV6-6; CDR3aa: CASTDSLVRTEAFF
j_gene: TRBJ2-5; v_gene: TRBV4-1; CDR3aa: CASSQQGQIQETQYF
j_gene: TRBJ1-1; v_gene: TRBV5-1; CDR3aa: CASSLAGLGVNTEAFF
j_gene: TRBJ1-2; v_gene: TRBV5-4; CDR3aa: CASSFNRGLLPNYGYTF
j_gene: TRBJ2-7; v_gene: TRBV4-2; CDR3aa: CASSPAGLAGGPYEQYF
j_gene: TRBJ2-3; v_gene: TRBV30; CDR3aa: CAWMGPPSGGLTDTQYF
j_gene: TRBJ1-2; v_gene: TRBV7-9; CDR3aa: CASSFKGGYGYTF
j_gene: TRBJ1-5; v_gene: TRBV5-5; CDR3aa: CASSLAWGGNQPQHF
j_gene: TRBJ2-2; v_gene: TRBV7-7; CDR3aa: CASSGAGGTGELFF
j_gene: TRBJ2-1; v_gene: TRBV19; CDR3aa: CASSSRAGTSGGSTYNEQFF
j_gene: -; v_gene: TRBV7-3; CDR3aa: CASSSTGDYEQYF
j_gene: TRBJ2-5; v_gene: TRBV15; CDR3aa: CATSRQSGRETQYF
j_gene: TRBJ2-7; v_gene: TRBV6-1; CDR3aa: CASSEANPDAGYEQYF
j_gene: TRBJ1-1; v_gene: TRBV27; CDR3aa: CASSKNKGFTGAAMNTEAFF
j_gene: TRBJ2-1; v_gene: TRBV19; CDR3aa: CASSLGTGINNEQFF
j_gene: TRBJ2-1; v_gene: TRBV10-2; CDR3aa: CASRRGDFANEQFF
j_gene: TRBJ1-3; v_gene: TRBV7-8; CDR3aa: CASSLGDRRSGNTIYF
j_gene: TRBJ2-2; v_gene: TRBV11-1; CDR3aa: CASSSGQGNTGELFF
j_gene: TRBJ2-3; v_gene: TRBV6-5; CDR3aa: CASTQGDTQYF
j_gene: TRBJ1-1; v_gene: TRBV5-6; CDR3aa: CASSSDRREGTEAFF
j_gene: TRBJ1-2; v_gene: TRBV13; CDR3aa: CASSTRQGRYYGYTF
j_gene: TRBJ1-4; v_gene: TRBV7-9; CDR3aa: CASSLDAQSGEKLFF
j_gene: TRBJ2-1; v_gene: TRBV7-8; CDR3aa: CASSSTSRSYNEQFF
j_gene: TRBJ2-7; v_gene: TRBV6-5; CDR3aa: CATSQNRGEYEQYF
j_gene: -; v_gene: TRBV9; CDR3aa: CASSRTGTESYEQYF
j_gene: TRBJ1-1; v_gene: TRBV12-5; CDR3aa: CASGHLEWNTEAFF
j_gene: TRBJ1-2; v_gene: TRBV5-4; CDR3aa: CASSFGQGVSTTRSYTF
j_gene: TRBJ2-2; v_gene: TRBV19; CDR3aa: CASSTVLTGYTGELFF
j_gene: TRBJ2-5; v_gene: TRBV6-1; CDR3aa: CASSENSWTSGAGTQYF
j_gene: TRBJ2-3; v_gene: TRBV10-3; CDR3aa: CAISTGTTSTDTQYF
j_gene: TRBJ2-1; v_gene: TRBV9; CDR3aa: CASSVGGGRAENEQFF
j_gene: TRBJ2-7; v_gene: TRBV5-5; CDR3aa: CASSGQIGYEQYF
j_gene: TRBJ2-7; v_gene: TRBV6-5; CDR3aa: CASGRYEQYF
j_gene: TRBJ2-5; v_gene: TRBV6-5; CDR3aa: CASSWGTGGAGETQYF
j_gene: TRBJ1-5; v_gene: TRBV18; CDR3aa: CASSVTGGEQPQHF